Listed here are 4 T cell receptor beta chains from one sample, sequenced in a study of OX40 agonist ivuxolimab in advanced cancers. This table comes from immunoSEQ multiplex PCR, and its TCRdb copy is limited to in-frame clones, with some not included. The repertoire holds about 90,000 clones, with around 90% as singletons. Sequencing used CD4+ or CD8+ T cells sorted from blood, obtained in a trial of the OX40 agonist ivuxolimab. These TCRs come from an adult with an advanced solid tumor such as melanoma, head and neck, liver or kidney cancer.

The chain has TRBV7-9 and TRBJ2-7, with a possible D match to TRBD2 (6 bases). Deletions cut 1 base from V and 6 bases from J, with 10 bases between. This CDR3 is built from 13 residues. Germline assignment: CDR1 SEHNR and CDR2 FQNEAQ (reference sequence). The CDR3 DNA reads TGTGCCAGCAGCTTAGGGGGGGAGTTCGAGCAGTACTTC. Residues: CASSLGGEFEQYF.

The CDR3 region is CASSLSGSDGYTF. Written as DNA, the CDR3 is TGTGCCAGCAGTTTATCCGGGTCAGATGGCTACACCTTC. V and J are TRBV28 and TRBJ1-2; D is unclear. Germline V lookup: CDR1 MDHEN, CDR2 SYDVKM. Trimming removed 1 base from V and 6 bases from J, with 9 bases in between. CDR3 length: 13 amino acids.

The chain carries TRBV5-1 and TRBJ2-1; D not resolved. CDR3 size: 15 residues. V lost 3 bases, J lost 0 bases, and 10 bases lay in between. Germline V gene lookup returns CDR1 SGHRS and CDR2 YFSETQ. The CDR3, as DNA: TGCGCCAGCAGCTCTCGGTCGGACTCCTACAATGAGCAGTTCTTC. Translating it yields CASSSRSDSYNEQFF.

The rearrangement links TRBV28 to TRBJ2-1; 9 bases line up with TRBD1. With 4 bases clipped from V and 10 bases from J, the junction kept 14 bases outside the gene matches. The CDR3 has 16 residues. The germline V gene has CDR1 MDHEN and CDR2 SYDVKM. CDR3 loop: CASSSAGQGILMEQFF. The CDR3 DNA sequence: TGTGCCAGCAGTTCCGCAGGACAGGGGATACTCATGGAGCAGTTCTTC.